These T cell receptor beta chains were read from a single sample in a study of blood T cell repertoires in COVID-19. Libraries were prepared by immunoSEQ multiplex PCR; TCRdb keeps only in-frame clonotypes and omits some of them. The sample carries 200,000 to 250,000 clones, 80% recorded once. Sequenced: PBMCs or T cells enriched from blood (not recorded which). These TCRs come from a woman between 40 and 55 years old with acute COVID-19. CDR3s include the opening cysteine and the closing phenylalanine or tryptophan. The D gene is left open where the match is weak. A row's size may be missing; if present it is once, few, many or a size class.

CDR3: CASRGASGGTEELFF; DNA: TGTGCCAGTAGAGGGGCATCAGGGGGCACGGAGGAACTGTTTTTT; size: NA; length: 15; D: TRBD1; J: TRBJ1-4; V: TRBV19
CDR3: CASSLVSQGSGTEAFF; DNA: TGTGCCAGCAGCTTAGTGTCCCAGGGCAGTGGCACTGAAGCTTTCTTT; size: NA; length: 16; D: NA; J: TRBJ1-1; V: TRBV7-8
CDR3: CAISEERADEQFF; DNA: TGTGCCATCAGTGAGGAGAGGGCGGATGAGCAGTTCTTC; size: NA; length: 13; D: NA; J: TRBJ2-1; V: TRBV10-3
CDR3: CSASQDSLFSYEQYF; DNA: TGCAGTGCGAGTCAAGACAGCCTCTTCTCCTACGAGCAGTACTTC; size: NA; length: 15; D: NA; J: TRBJ2-7; V: TRBV20-1
CDR3: CASSPLGPGGEEKLFF; DNA: TGTGCCAGCAGTCCCCTCGGGCCAGGGGGCGAGGAAAAACTGTTTTTT; size: NA; length: 16; D: TRBD1; J: TRBJ1-4; V: TRBV28
CDR3: CASSLKKGPTGELFF; DNA: TGTGCCAGCAGCTTGAAGAAGGGGCCCACCGGGGAGCTGTTTTTT; size: NA; length: 15; D: NA; J: TRBJ2-2; V: TRBV5-4
CDR3: CASSQGLGENTGELFF; DNA: TGTGCCAGCAGCCAAGGGCTAGGAGAGAACACCGGGGAGCTGTTTTTT; size: NA; length: 16; D: NA; J: TRBJ2-2; V: TRBV3-1/TRBV3-2
CDR3: CASSLSGTGSQETQYF; DNA: TGTGCCAGCAGTTTATCCGGGACAGGGAGCCAAGAGACCCAGTACTTC; size: NA; length: 16; D: TRBD1; J: TRBJ2-5; V: TRBV27
CDR3: CASGGGDSGFEKLFF; DNA: TGTGCCAGCGGGGGGGGCGACAGTGGTTTCGAAAAACTGTTTTTT; size: few; length: 15; D: NA; J: TRBJ1-4; V: TRBV2
CDR3: CASSYEVHGELFF; DNA: TGTGCCAGCAGCTACGAGGTCCACGGGGAGCTGTTTTTT; size: NA; length: 13; D: NA; J: TRBJ2-2; V: TRBV27
CDR3: CAWSVQGITNEKLFF; DNA: TGTGCCTGGAGTGTACAGGGGATAACTAATGAAAAACTGTTTTTT; size: NA; length: 15; D: TRBD1; J: TRBJ1-4; V: TRBV30